This T cell receptor (beta chain) came from a study of blood T cell repertoires in COVID-19. TCRdb's copy holds only in-frame clones and misses some; the assay was immunoSEQ multiplex PCR. The sample holds roughly 92,000 clones, 90% seen once. Germline CDR1 is SGHRS and CDR2 is YFSETQ. The CDR3 has 16 residues. V lost 4 bases, J lost 0 bases, and 17 bases lay in between. The J gene is TRBJ2-7, the V gene TRBV5-1; D may be TRBD1 (6 bases). The receptor was isolated from a man aged 45-60 years with acute or convalescent COVID-19. Source material: peripheral blood. The CDR3 DNA follows: TGCGCCAGCAGCGTTGGGGGCTCACAAAGCTCCTACGAGCAGTACTTC. This sequence encodes CASSVGGSQSSYEQYF.